The rows below give T cell receptor beta chains drawn from one sample of a study of CD8+ T cells in alopecia areata. Here immunoSEQ multiplex PCR was the method, and the copy in TCRdb shows in-frame clones only, minus some. The sample lists 150,000 to 200,000 clones, over 50% occurring once. Sequenced here: CD4+ T cells sorted from blood, sampled at week 0. Receptor source: a human donor with alopecia areata. Both conserved end residues are part of each CDR3. The D gene is left open where the match is weak. Rows may omit the clone size; those that give it use once, few, many or a size class.

d_call,clone_size,v_call,j_call,cdr3_nt,cdr3_aa
-,-,TRBV15,TRBJ2-5,TGTGCCACCAGCAGGGGAAGGCGGGAGACCCAGTACTTC,CATSRGRRETQYF
-,-,TRBV27,TRBJ2-7,TGTGCCAGCAGTGGGCTAGGGGGGCCCTACGAGCAGTACTTC,CASSGLGGPYEQYF
-,-,TRBV19,TRBJ2-2,TGTGCCAGTAGTCTCCTTTCGGCGAACACCGGGGAGCTGTTTTTT,CASSLLSANTGELFF
TRBD1,few,TRBV29-1,TRBJ2-1,TGCAGCGTTGTACCGGGACAGGGACACAATGAGCAGTTCTTC,CSVVPGQGHNEQFF
TRBD1,-,TRBV5-6,TRBJ2-6,TGTGCCAGCAGACACACTGGACAGGGGGTCTCTGGGGCCAACGTCCTGACTTTC,CASRHTGQGVSGANVLTF
TRBD1,few,TRBV2,TRBJ2-2,TGTGCCAGCACGGGACAGGGGTCCGGGGAGCTGTTTTTT,CASTGQGSGELFF
-,-,TRBV7-8,TRBJ1-2,TGTGCCAGCAGCTCAACGGGACGGGCCTATGGCTACACCTTC,CASSSTGRAYGYTF
TRBD1,-,TRBV7-2,TRBJ1-5,TGTGCCAGCAGCTTCGGACAGGGGAATCAGCCCCAGCATTTT,CASSFGQGNQPQHF
TRBD2,few,TRBV6-5,TRBJ2-1,TGTGCCAGCAGTTACCTAACTGGGGCGGGGGGCAATGAGCAGTTCTTC,CASSYLTGAGGNEQFF
-,-,TRBV10-3,TRBJ2-5,TGTGCCATCAGTGAGGCTAGCCACCGGGAGACCCAGTACTTC,CAISEASHRETQYF
-,-,TRBV29-1,TRBJ2-3,TGCAGCGTTGAATTAGCGGCCGGTACGCAGTATTTT,CSVELAAGTQYF
-,-,TRBV30,TRBJ2-2,TGTGCCTGGTCAGGCACCGGGGAGCTGTTTTTT,CAWSGTGELFF
TRBD2,-,TRBV5-1,TRBJ2-1,TGCGCCAGCAGCCCATCTAGCGGGGGGCGGTACAATGAGCAGTTCTTC,CASSPSSGGRYNEQFF
TRBD1,-,TRBV7-9,TRBJ1-6,TGTGCCAGCAGCCCGGGGGACAGGGGAGACTCACCCCTCCACTTT,CASSPGDRGDSPLHF
-,-,TRBV11-2,TRBJ2-1,TGTGCCAGCAGCTTAGGACAGGTAAACAATGAGCAGTTCTTC,CASSLGQVNNEQFF
TRBD1,once,TRBV30,TRBJ1-6,TGTGCCTGGTCAACAGGGGTCGGCGGTTCACCCCTCCACTTT,CAWSTGVGGSPLHF
TRBD1,few,TRBV5-1,TRBJ1-1,TGCGCCAGCAGCTATGGACAGGAGATGAACACTGAAGCTTTCTTT,CASSYGQEMNTEAFF
-,few,TRBV4-1,TRBJ1-2,TGCGCCAGCAGCCAAGATCGGGTTTTTTATGGCTACACCTTC,CASSQDRVFYGYTF
TRBD2,-,TRBV25-1,TRBJ2-1,TGTGCCAGCAGCTCGAGACTAGCGGGGGGGCATCAGTTCTTC,CASSSRLAGGHQFF
-,-,TRBV5-6,TRBJ1-2,TGTGCCAGCTCCCCCCCCGCTTTCCTCTATGGCTACACCTTC,CASSPPAFLYGYTF
-,-,TRBV7-9,TRBJ2-1,TGTGCCAGCACCCTAGTCAGGGGAGGTGAGCAGTTCTTC,CASTLVRGGEQFF
-,-,TRBV9,TRBJ2-3,TGTGCCAGCAGCGTAGTGGGCACAGATACGCAGTATTTT,CASSVVGTDTQYF
-,-,TRBV2,TRBJ1-1,TGTGCCAGCGAGTTCGCTGCCCGGCCACTGGAGACTGTAGAAGCTTTCTTT,CASEFAARPLETVEAFF
-,once,TRBV11-2,TRBJ1-1,TGTGCCAGCAGCCGGCGGGTTGGGGGCCCTGAAGCTTTCTTT,CASSRRVGGPEAFF
TRBD2,-,TRBV4-1,TRBJ2-5,TGCGCCAGCAGCCCCTACCGCCTAGCGGGGGGAGAGGAGACCCAGTACTTC,CASSPYRLAGGEETQYF
TRBD1,once,TRBV15,TRBJ2-7,TGTGCCACCAGCGGCGGGACAGGGGCCTACGAGCAGTACTTC,CATSGGTGAYEQYF
-,-,TRBV4-2,TRBJ1-1,TGTGCCAGCAGCCAAGACCTTAACACTGAAGCTTTCTTT,CASSQDLNTEAFF
-,-,TRBV15,TRBJ1-1,TGTGCCACCAGCAGAGATCCCGTAGTAGGGACTGAAGCTTTCTTT,CATSRDPVVGTEAFF
-,-,TRBV29-1,TRBJ2-1,TGCAGCGTTGAAGTGGGTGGGGATGAGCAGTTCTTC,CSVEVGGDEQFF
-,few,TRBV14,TRBJ2-3,TGTGCCAGCAGTCACACAGATACGCAGTATTTT,CASSHTDTQYF
TRBD2,-,TRBV9,TRBJ2-5,TGTGCCAGCAGCGACGGGACTAGCGGGGGCCTCCAAGAGACCCAGTACTTC,CASSDGTSGGLQETQYF